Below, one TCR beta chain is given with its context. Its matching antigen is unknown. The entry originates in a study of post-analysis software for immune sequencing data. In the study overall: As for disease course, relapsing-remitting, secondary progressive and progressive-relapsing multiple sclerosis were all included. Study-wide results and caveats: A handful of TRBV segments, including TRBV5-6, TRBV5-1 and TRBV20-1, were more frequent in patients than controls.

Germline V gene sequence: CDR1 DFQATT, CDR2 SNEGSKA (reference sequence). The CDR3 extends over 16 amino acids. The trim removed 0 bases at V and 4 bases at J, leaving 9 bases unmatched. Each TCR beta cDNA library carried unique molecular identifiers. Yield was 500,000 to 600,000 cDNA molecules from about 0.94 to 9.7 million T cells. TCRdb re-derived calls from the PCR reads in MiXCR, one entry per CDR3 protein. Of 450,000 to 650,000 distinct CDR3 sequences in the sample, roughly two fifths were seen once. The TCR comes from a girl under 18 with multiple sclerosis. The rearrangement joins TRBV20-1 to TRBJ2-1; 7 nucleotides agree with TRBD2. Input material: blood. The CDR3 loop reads CSARDGRSGGYNEQFF. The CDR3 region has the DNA TGCAGTGCTAGAGATGGGAGATCGGGGGGATACAATGAGCAGTTCTTC.